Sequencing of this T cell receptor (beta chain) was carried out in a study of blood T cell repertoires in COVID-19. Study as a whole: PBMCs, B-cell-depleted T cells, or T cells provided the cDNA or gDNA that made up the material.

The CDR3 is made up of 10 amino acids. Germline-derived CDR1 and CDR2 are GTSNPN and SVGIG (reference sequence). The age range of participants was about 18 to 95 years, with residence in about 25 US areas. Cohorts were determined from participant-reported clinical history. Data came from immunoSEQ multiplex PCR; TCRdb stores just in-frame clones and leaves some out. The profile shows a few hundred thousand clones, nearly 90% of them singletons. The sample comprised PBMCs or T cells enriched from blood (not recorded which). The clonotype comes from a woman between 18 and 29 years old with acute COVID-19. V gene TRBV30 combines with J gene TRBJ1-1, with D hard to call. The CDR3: CAGAATEAFF. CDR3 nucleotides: TGTGCTGGCGCGGCAACTGAAGCTTTCTTT.